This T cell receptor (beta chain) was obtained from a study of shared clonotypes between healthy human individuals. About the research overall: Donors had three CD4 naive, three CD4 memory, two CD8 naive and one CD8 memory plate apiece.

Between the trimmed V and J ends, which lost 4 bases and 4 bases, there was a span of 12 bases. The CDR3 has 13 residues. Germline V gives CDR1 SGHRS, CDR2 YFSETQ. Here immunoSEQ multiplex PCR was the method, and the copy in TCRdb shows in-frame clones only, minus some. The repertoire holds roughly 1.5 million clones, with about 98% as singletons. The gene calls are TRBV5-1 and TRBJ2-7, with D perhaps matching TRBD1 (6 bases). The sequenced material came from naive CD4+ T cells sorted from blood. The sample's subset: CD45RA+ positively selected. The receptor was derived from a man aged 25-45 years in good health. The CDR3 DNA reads TGCGCCAGCAGCGAGCCTGGACAGTACGAGCAGTACTTC. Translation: CASSEPGQYEQYF.